One T cell receptor beta chain is described in this entry. This receptor's antigen is unknown. It has no much larger one-base neighbor in the sample; base qualities were not kept. Library preparation used the immunoSEQ multiplex PCR assay. TCRdb mirrors the immuneACCESS table, restricted to in-frame sequences. Some clones are absent from its copies; in checked studies, under half trace to an unresolved V gene, and the reason for the others is unknown. The sample includes about 730,000 clones, with 70% to 90% observed a single time. Around 0.01% of the sample is held by the ten biggest clonotypes. This sample was taken from a study of shared T cell receptors in the human thymus (dated by TCRdb to the early 2020s). Study-wide context: The study examined how the human thymus generates shared, self-reactive T-cell receptor alpha chains.

A further study also used this sample, focusing on human thymus T cells. Reported in the second study: Immunologically healthy infants undergoing open corrective cardiac surgery for congenital heart defects in Finland were used as donors. Thymus tissue was obtained as surgical resects removed during corrective cardiac surgery. Biased V and J gene segment usage appeared to be present in both thymic and peripheral blood repertoires. According to the related research, thymic TCR repertoires were highly overlapping among unrelated individuals. The study used about eight infant thymus samples plus four related peripheral blood samples to characterize TCR alpha and beta repertoires. Donor ages ranging from about 7 to 250 days were recorded, and 5 or 6 male and a couple of female infants were included in the cohort. Thymocytes were freed from the tissue by mechanical means and kept at -70 degrees C as pellets of roughly 9-30 million cells. A QIAsymphony instrument was used to extract genomic DNA from the frozen cell pellets. Using the immunoSEQ multiplex PCR assay, the TCRB and TCRAD loci were amplified from a standardized quantity of quality-controlled genomic DNA. Amplicons spanned the V(D)J region at a length sufficient to cover the CDR3 and identify V and J genes. The commercial immunoSEQ service was used to sequence amplicons on an Illumina platform. Primer bias and sequencing errors were corrected using previously described methods, and TCRAD and TCRB definitions followed the IMGT database. The repertoires were analysed using immunoSEQ Analyzer 3.0 and VDJTools for basic statistics, V/J segment usage, diversity estimates, rarefaction and pairwise overlap. Diversity was estimated using the Chao1, ChaoE, Efron-Thisted, Shannon and inverse Simpson indices, and was also estimated on datasets down-sampled to the size of the smallest sample. Repertoire overlap was determined by strict matching of CDR3 nucleotide sequence, V gene and J gene, and Jaccard-based multidimensional scaling clustering was applied. Thymus samples yielded on average around 810,000 unique TCRB clonotypes, compared with roughly 92,000 from blood samples.

The clonotype comes from a girl less than two years old with a congenital heart defect. Donor details come from another sample of the same person, matched by shared clones. Sequencing was performed on thymocytes.

The CDR3 reads CASSQVGQPRAEAFF. The sequenced DNA: TGCGCCAGCAGCCAAGTTGGGCAGCCGCGCGCTGAAGCTTTCTTT. The chain couples TRBV4-1 to TRBJ1-1; no D segment can be confidently identified. Between the V and J ends, shortened by 1 base and 6 bases respectively, the junction contains 15 bases. CDR3 length: 15 amino acids, cysteine to phenylalanine. Only CDR3 DNA is held: 45 bases, read in frame from base 1. CDR1 and CDR2 are read off the germline V gene as MGHRA and YSYEKL.